The 21 T cell receptor beta chains listed next were all sequenced from one sample in a study of tumor-infiltrating lymphocytes in primary liver carcinoma (TCRdb year 2017). The sequencer listed for this sample is Illumina HiSeq 2500. Starting from about 500 ng total RNA, TCRbeta-specific cDNA was produced by reverse transcription with a constant-region primer and ProtoScript II reverse transcriptase. Construction of the TCRbeta libraries relied on three nested rounds of multiplex PCR, following a slightly modified ARM-PCR procedure. The first two PCR rounds used multiplex TRBV1-TRBV30 forward primers with a Cbeta reverse primer, each for about 9 cycles. The public reads were reprocessed in TCRdb via fastp at Q25 and MiXCR, keeping in-frame beta chains. Under each unique CDR3 protein, matching rows form one entry showing the most common genes and DNA. The sample includes about 99,000 distinct CDR3 sequences, with more than 60% observed a single time. The top ten clones comprise 9.5% to 10% of the sample.

Without any cell sorting, total RNA and DNA were extracted together from around 20-30 mg of bulk tissue using the AllPrep DNA/RNA mini kit. Specimen: liver tumor tissue from sampling region 5. According to the study, the label for this sample's cell subset or site signals: tumor region T5, tumor centre. The receptor source for this set is a woman in her sixties or seventies with primary liver carcinoma and hepatitis B virus infection.

At least ten counts were recorded for this clonotype. This chain links TRBV10-3 with TRBJ2-3, with 10 bases matching TRBD1. CDR1 is ENHRY, CDR2 SYGVKD, per germline. Trimming at V came to 2 bases and at J to 3 bases, leaving 5 bases not matched to a gene. The CDR3 runs 16 residues. The CDR3 is CAISERDRGPTDTQYF. DNA for the CDR3: TGTGCCATCAGTGAGAGGGACAGGGGACCAACAGATACGCAGTATTTT.

This clonotype was picked up many times. This sequence joins TRBV5-6 and TRBJ2-1; 10 bases match TRBD2. CDR1 is SGHDT, CDR2 YYEEEE, per germline. The CDR3 runs to 17 residues. The junction had 13 bases not matched to a gene; V was cut back by 4 bases and J by 6 bases. CDR3 coding DNA: TGTGCCAGCAGCAAACCTAGCGGGAGAAGCGGGGTCAATGAGCAGTTCTTC. It specifies CASSKPSGRSGVNEQFF.

The V gene is TRBV5-1, the J gene TRBJ1-1, with 7 bases matching TRBD1. Per germline, CDR1 SGHRS and CDR2 YFSETQ. The CDR3 is 18 residues long. V was clipped by 2 bases and J by 5 bases; unmatched bases: 18. CDR3: CASSLQGRRGRFGTEAFF. CDR3 sequence (DNA): TGCGCCAGCAGCTTACAGGGGAGGAGGGGCCGCTTTGGGACTGAAGCTTTCTTT.

About this clonotype itself: At one of its ends the junction is not consistent with the germline gene, which may arise from a read error. The genes are TRBV11-2 and TRBJ1-3; D is unclear. Germline V gene lookup returns CDR1 SGHAT and CDR2 FQNNGV. The CDR3 is 15 residues long. The CDR3, as DNA: TGTGCCAACAGCTTAGATCCCGGATCGCAAAGCACCATATGTTTT. It encodes CANSLDPGSQSTICF.

Turning to this clonotype: A much larger clone is a single base away; this may be a read error. The J gene is TRBJ2-1, the V gene TRBV6-5, with 8 nucleotides matching TRBD1. The CDR3 sequence is 15 residues long. CDR1 is MNHEY, CDR2 SVGAGI, per germline. V was pared by 6 bases and J by 8 bases, with 12 bases of the junction left unmatched. For the CDR3, the DNA is TGTGCCAGCAGGACAACTCAGGGGGCGTACGATGAGCAGTTCTTC. It encodes CASRTTQGAYDEQFF.

This clonotype was counted only a few times. J is TRBJ2-1 and V is TRBV2; TRBD2 matches at 11 bases. From germline, CDR1 is SNHLY and CDR2 FYNNEI. This CDR3 spans 15 amino acids. After removal of 7 bases from V and 2 bases from J, the junction contained 4 bases not matched to a gene. The CDR3 is CASMTSGTTYNEQFF. CDR3 sequence (DNA): TGTGCCAGCATGACTAGCGGGACTACCTACAATGAGCAGTTCTTC.

For this clonotype: An end of the junction does not agree with germline; a read error may underlie this. V gene TRBV4-2 combines with J gene TRBJ1-4, with D unresolved. The CDR3 has 15 residues. In germline, CDR1 is LGHNA, CDR2 YNFKEQ. This CDR3 reads CASNQSQGRNEELFF. Here the CDR3 DNA reads TGTGCCAGCAACCAATCGCAAGGCCGGAATGAAGAACTGTTTTTT.

With respect to this clonotype: Germline and junction disagree at one end, which may indicate a read error. The chain links TRBV10-2 to TRBJ1-1, with D unresolved. Per germline, CDR1 WSHSY and CDR2 SAAADI. This CDR3 contains 11 residues. The CDR3 bases are TGCGCCAGCATGTTCGACACTGAAGCGTTCTTT. It is translated as CASMFDTEAFF.

This sequence joins TRBV28 and TRBJ2-5; no clear D gene. Germline lookup yields CDR1 MDHEN and CDR2 SYDVKM. The CDR3 is made up of 12 amino acids. Trimming took 7 bases from V and 14 from J, leaving 20 bases between them. CDR3 loop: CASNSTRTKPYF. Written as DNA, the CDR3 is TGTGCCAGCAATTCTACACGGACCAAGCCCTACTTC.

This clonotype is labeled as medium-sized. The chain joins TRBV11-2 to TRBJ2-7; D is undetermined. This CDR3 has 14 amino acids. V lost 4 bases and J 6 bases, leaving 16 bases between the germline ends. The germline gives CDR1 SGHAT, CDR2 FQNNGV. The CDR3 here is CASSSPQLSAEQYF. The CDR3, as DNA: TGTGCCAGCAGCTCCCCTCAGCTTTCCGCCGAGCAGTACTTC.

Comment on this clonotype: Germline and junction disagree at one end, which may indicate a read error. The V and J genes are TRBV30 and TRBJ1-2; D is perhaps TRBD1 (6 bases). The length of the CDR3 is 16 residues. Per the germline V gene, CDR1 is GTSNPN and CDR2 is SVGIG (reference sequence). CDR3 bases: TGTGTCTGGAGTCTTTCACAGGGAGTCCGCATCTATGGCTACACCTTC. Its translation is CVWSLSQGVRIYGYTF.

The rearrangement links TRBV10-3 to TRBJ2-7; 14 bases align to TRBD2. This CDR3 has 16 amino acids. Germline CDR1 ENHRY, CDR2 SYGVKD. The junction had 8 bases not matched to a gene; V was cut back by 5 bases and J by 5 bases. Here the CDR3 DNA reads TGTGCCATCAGTACCAGACCGGGACTAGCGGGAGACGAGCAGTACTTC. It specifies CAISTRPGLAGDEQYF.

A remark on this clonotype: A much larger clone lies one base from this, so it may be a read error. The chain couples TRBV7-8 to TRBJ2-1; TRBD2 matches 8 bases. The CDR3 is 16 amino acids. Germline V gene lookup returns CDR1 SGHVS and CDR2 FQNEAQ. Here the CDR3 DNA reads TGTGGCAGCAGCCCCCTGAGCGGGAGAATGGGAAATGAGCAGTTCTTC. This sequence encodes CGSSPLSGRMGNEQFF.

Regarding this clonotype: This may arise from a read error, as a much more abundant clone is one base away. This chain connects TRBV29-1 to TRBJ2-7; no firm D call. Germline CDR1 reads SQVTM; CDR2 reads ANQGSEA. This CDR3 has 13 residues. CDR3 amino acids: CNVLFAPGYEQYF. The DNA of the CDR3 is TGCAACGTTCTTTTCGCCCCAGGCTACGAGCAGTACTTC.

In the case of this clonotype: One end of the junction does not line up with germline, which may come from a read error. The chain has TRBV5-1 and TRBJ2-5, with D unresolved. CDR3 length equals 14 residues. CDR1 is SGHRS, CDR2 YFSETQ, per germline. This chain's CDR3 is CTSSLGPTQETQYF. In DNA form, the CDR3 reads TGCACCAGCAGCTTAGGACCCACTCAAGAGACCCAGTACTTC.

This clonotype has at least ten counts. This chain links TRBV7-8 with TRBJ2-1, with a tentative D call TRBD2 (6 bases). The CDR3 totals 15 residues. CDR1 SGHVS and CDR2 FQNEAQ come from the germline V gene. Between the trimmed V and J ends, which lost 3 bases and 4 bases, there was a span of 13 bases. CDR3 in DNA: TGTGCCAGCAGCTTTGGGGGAGGACCTTACAATGAGCAGTTCTTC. Protein product: CASSFGGGPYNEQFF.

A note on this clonotype: Since no conserved phenylalanine or tryptophan closes the CDR3, a read error is the likely cause. The V and J genes are TRBV5-1 and TRBJ1-1; a possible D gene is TRBD1 (5 bases). Germline values: CDR1 SGHRS, CDR2 YFSETQ. The CDR3 is 18 residues long. This chain's CDR3 is CASSLGRGDGGDNTEAFS. The CDR3 bases are TGCGCCAGTAGCTTGGGACGAGGAGACGGTGGGGATAACACTGAAGCTTTCTCT.

At least ten counts were recorded for this clonotype. The CDR3 nucleotides are TGTGCCTCATGGCGGGGGAACACTGAAGCTTTCTTT. The encoded protein is CASWRGNTEAFF. The chain has TRBV30 and TRBJ1-1; no definite D call. This CDR3 has 12 amino acids. V lost 7 bases, J lost 1 base, and 10 bases lay in between. Germline CDR1 and CDR2: GTSNPN and SVGIG (reference sequence).

Turning to this clonotype: The conserved phenylalanine or tryptophan is not found at the CDR3 terminus, so this likely reflects a read error. This CDR3 is CVSSLDRKEQYS. CDR3 sequence (DNA): TGTGTCAGCAGCTTAGACAGGAAAGAGCAGTACTCC. The V and J genes are TRBV11-1 and TRBJ2-7, with D perhaps TRBD1 (6 bases). The CDR3 is made up of 12 amino acids. Germline CDR1 is SGHAT and CDR2 is FQDESV (reference sequence).

About this clonotype itself: An end of the junction does not agree with germline; a read error may underlie this. The V gene is TRBV5-6, the J gene TRBJ2-7; maybe TRBD2 (5 bases). Germline values: CDR1 SGHDT, CDR2 YYEEEE. CDR3 length: 12 amino acids. In nucleotides, the CDR3 is TGTGCCAGCAGCTTTGTCCGTAGCGAGCGGTACTTC. Translated, it gives CASSFVRSERYF.

This clonotype was observed at least ten times. The gene calls are TRBV6-5 and TRBJ2-2; tentative D call: TRBD1 (7 bases). Germline CDR1 is MNHEY and CDR2 is SVGAGI. Trimming removed 3 bases at V and 2 bases at J, with 16 bases between. The CDR3 loop spans 17 amino acids. The CDR3 sequence is CASSYGRDRINTGELFF. CDR3 sequence (DNA): TGTGCCAGCAGTTATGGGCGGGACAGAATTAACACCGGGGAGCTGTTTTTT.